This T cell receptor (beta chain) is from a study of T cell clones after liver transplantation (dated by TCRdb to the late 2010s). A note on the overall study: The samples were obtained from ITN030ST, a randomized trial that attempted immunosuppression withdrawal within 2 years after liver transplantation. Donor-reactive T cell clones were identified by TCRbeta sequencing following a pre-transplant mixed lymphocyte reaction and were subsequently tracked in post-transplant blood. Third party-reactive TCRbeta sequences were also identified from pre-transplant MLRs to serve as an antigen-independent comparator for donor-reactive sequences. Three of the eight recipients were HCV-positive; the others were transplanted for non-autoimmune, non-viral indications. No induction therapy was given to the subjects, and standard immunosuppression was administered until randomization at 12-24 months post-transplant. Tolerance was defined as complete withdrawal of immunosuppression for at least one year without a rise in liver enzymes beyond twice the upper limit of normal. Blood samples were collected pre-transplant, pre-randomization before withdrawal, and post-randomization after either full withdrawal or failed withdrawal. A cohort of 8 liver transplant recipients was studied, of whom 3 were classified as tolerant and 5 as non-tolerant.

Study-wide conclusions, independent of this receptor: Donor-reactive sequences declined more than third party-reactive ones, suggesting partial antigen-specific deletion unrelated to withdrawal success. Once repertoire turnover was taken into account, donor-reactive detection showed a significant reduction for CD4 in 7 of 8 subjects and for CD8 in 8 of 8. In two subjects, low numbers of available donor cells limited the measurable donor-reactive repertoire. Since no allograft tissue specimens were available, donor-reactive T cells may have migrated into the graft instead of being deleted. Circulating donor-reactive CD4 TCRbeta sequences fell significantly post-transplant in most of the 8 subjects, irrespective of tolerance or HCV status. The conclusions were preliminary, being limited by small, heterogeneous patient numbers and by non-standardized post-transplant time points.

As to this clone: The antigen this receptor binds is unknown. No quality values exist for individual bases; no much larger clone is one base distant.

High-throughput TCRbeta CDR3 sequencing of frozen genomic DNA was performed by immunoSEQ, with PCR amplification, mapping, bias correction and internal controls included. The published analysis was carried out like this. Productive rearrangements were retained, and unique TCRbeta sequences were defined by the CDR3 nucleotide sequence together with the V and J gene. A sequence counted as donor-reactive only if the sequence showed at least 5-fold expansion in CFSE-low cells compared with unstimulated pre-transplant cells and had a frequency of at least 0.01%. Minimum frequency thresholds were set for each subject based on the unstimulated sample with the lowest template count, ensuring at least 90% detection power. Jensen-Shannon divergence between the top 1000 TCRbeta sequences after and before transplant was used to measure repertoire turnover. Two-sided Fisher's exact tests were used to test for changes in the detection of donor-reactive sequences. The table comes from immuneACCESS by way of TCRdb, which keeps in-frame sequences with V and J called. Part of the clones is missing from these tables; in studies checked, under half for an unresolved V gene and the rest for unknown reasons. Clonal size and the V and J genes are those of that table, whereas D and trimming came from the DNA. Within this sample are several thousand clones, with roughly 79% of them counted one time only. Roughly 18% of the sample goes to the ten largest clones.

The time point label of this sample denotes: pre-transplant. Unstimulated PBMCs, after thawing, were stained for CD3, CD4 and CD8 and then FACS-sorted into CD3+CD4+ and CD3+CD8+ populations. All 8 studied subjects were randomized to immunosuppression withdrawal. The Qiagen DNeasy Blood and Tissue Kit was used for isolation of genomic DNA. This TCR derives from a human donor who received a liver transplant. Here the sequenced sample was CD8+ T cells from blood, taken before liver transplant.

The nucleotides read TGCAGCGTTTCCATTGGGTATGACACAGATACGCAGTATTTT. Its product reads: CSVSIGYDTDTQYF. This chain is built from TRBV29-1 and TRBJ2-3, with the D gene too uncertain to name. Taken from the germline V gene, the CDR1 and CDR2 loops are SQVTM and ANQGSEA. The CDR3 spans 14 residues, from the cysteine through the phenylalanine. CDR3 DNA is the only sequence kept; it has 42 bases, read in frame from the first base. V was cut back by 5 bases and J by 2 bases, leaving a gap of 14 bases between them.